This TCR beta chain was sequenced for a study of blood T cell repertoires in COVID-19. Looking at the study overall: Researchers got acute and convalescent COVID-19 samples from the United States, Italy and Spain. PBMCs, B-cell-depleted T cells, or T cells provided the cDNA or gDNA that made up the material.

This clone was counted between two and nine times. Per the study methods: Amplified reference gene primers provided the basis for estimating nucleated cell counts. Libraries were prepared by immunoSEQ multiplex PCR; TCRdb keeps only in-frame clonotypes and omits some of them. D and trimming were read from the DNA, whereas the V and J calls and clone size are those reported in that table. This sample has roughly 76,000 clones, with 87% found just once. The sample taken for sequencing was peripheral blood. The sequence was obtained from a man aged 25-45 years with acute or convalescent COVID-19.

The CDR3, as DNA: TGTGCCACCCAAGATCCGGGACTAGAACCCGAGCAGTACTTC. This gives the protein CATQDPGLEPEQYF. The V gene is TRBV21-1, the J gene TRBJ2-7; the table's D call, TRBD2, has no DNA check behind it. TRBV21-1 is labeled a pseudogene. The CDR3 extends over 14 amino acids.